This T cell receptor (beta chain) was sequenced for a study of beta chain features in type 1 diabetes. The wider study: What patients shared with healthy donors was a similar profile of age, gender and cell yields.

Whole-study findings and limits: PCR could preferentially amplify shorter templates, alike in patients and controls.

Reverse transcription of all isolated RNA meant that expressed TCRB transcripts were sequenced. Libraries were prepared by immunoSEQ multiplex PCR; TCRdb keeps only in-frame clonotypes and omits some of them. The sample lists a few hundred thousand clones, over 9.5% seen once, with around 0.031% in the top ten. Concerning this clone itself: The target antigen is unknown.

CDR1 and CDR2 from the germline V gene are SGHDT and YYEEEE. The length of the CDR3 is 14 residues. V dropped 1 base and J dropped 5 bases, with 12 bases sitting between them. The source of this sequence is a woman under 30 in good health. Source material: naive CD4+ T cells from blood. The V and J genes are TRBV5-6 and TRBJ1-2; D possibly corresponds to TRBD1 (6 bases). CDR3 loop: CASSLREQGYGYTF. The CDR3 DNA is TGTGCCAGCAGCTTGAGGGAACAGGGATATGGCTACACCTTC.